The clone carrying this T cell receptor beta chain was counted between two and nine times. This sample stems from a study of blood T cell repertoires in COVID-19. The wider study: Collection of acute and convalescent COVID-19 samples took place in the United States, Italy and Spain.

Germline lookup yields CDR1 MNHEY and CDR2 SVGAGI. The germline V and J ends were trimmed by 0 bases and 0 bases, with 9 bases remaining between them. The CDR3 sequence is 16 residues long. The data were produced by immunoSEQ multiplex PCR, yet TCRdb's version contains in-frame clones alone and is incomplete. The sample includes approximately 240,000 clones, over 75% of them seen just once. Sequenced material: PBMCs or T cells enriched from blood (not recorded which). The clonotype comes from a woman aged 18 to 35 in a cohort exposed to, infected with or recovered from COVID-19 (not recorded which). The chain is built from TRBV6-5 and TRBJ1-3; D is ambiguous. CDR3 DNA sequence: TGTGCCAGCAGTTACTCAAGGAGAGGCTCTGGAAACACCATATATTTT. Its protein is CASSYSRRGSGNTIYF.